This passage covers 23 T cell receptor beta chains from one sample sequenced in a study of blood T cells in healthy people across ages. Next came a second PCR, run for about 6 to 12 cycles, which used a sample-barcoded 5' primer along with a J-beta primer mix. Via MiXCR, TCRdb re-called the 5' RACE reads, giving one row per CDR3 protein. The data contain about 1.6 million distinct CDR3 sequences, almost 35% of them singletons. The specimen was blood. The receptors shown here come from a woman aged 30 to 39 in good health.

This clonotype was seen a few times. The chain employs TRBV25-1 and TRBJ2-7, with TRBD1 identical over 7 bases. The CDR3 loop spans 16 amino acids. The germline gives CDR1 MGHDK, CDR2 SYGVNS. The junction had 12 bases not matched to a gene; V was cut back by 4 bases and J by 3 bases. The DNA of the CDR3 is TGTGCCAGCAGTGTGGGGCCGGGACAGCTAGACTACGAGCAGTACTTC. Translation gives CASSVGPGQLDYEQYF.

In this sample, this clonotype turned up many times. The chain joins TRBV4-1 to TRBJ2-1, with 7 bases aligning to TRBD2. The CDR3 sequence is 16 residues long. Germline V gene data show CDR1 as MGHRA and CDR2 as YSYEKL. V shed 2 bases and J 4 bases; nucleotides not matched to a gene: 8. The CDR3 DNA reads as TGCGCCAGCAGCCAACCCGCAGCGGGGATGTACAATGAGCAGTTCTTC. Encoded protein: CASSQPAAGMYNEQFF.

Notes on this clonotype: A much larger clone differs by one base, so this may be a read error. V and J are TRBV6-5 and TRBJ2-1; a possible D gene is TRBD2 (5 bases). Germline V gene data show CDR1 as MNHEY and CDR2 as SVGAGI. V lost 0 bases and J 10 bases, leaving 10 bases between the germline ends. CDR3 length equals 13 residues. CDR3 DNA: TGTGCCAGCAGTTACTCGAGCGACTACGAGCAGTTCTTC. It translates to CASSYSSDYEQFF.

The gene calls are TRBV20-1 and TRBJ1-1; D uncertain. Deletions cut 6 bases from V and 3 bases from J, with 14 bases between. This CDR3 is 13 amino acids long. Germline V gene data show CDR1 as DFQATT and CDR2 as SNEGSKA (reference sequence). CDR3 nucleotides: TGCAGTGCAGCGAGAGGCTACGACACTGAAGCTTTCTTT. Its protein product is CSAARGYDTEAFF.

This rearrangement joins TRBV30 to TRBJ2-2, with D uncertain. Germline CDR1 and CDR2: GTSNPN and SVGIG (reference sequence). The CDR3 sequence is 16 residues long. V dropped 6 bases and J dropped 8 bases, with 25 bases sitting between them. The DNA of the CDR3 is TGTGCCTGTCCCAAACATACCGGACGGATCCAGGGGGAGCTGTTTTTT. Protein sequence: CACPKHTGRIQGELFF.

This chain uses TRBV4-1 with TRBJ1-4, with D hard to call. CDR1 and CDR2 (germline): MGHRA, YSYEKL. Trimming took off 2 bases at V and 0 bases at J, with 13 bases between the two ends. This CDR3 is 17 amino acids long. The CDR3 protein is CASSQPRGLTTNEKLFF. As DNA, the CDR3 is TGCGCCAGCAGCCAACCAAGAGGACTTACAACTAATGAAAAACTGTTTTTT.

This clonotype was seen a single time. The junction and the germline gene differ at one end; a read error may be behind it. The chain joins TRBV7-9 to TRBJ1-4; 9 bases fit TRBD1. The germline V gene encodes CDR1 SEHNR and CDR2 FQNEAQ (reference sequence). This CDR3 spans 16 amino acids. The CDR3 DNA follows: TGTGCCAGCGGCTTAGGGGGGACAGGGATCGCGGAAAAACTGTTTTTT. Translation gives CASGLGGTGIAEKLFF.

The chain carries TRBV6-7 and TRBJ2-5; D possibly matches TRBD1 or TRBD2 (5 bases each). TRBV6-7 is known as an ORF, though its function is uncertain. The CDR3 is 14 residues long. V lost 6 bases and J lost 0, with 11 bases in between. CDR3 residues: CASSPPGHQETQYF. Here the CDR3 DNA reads TGTGCCAGCAGCCCTCCGGGACACCAAGAGACCCAGTACTTC.

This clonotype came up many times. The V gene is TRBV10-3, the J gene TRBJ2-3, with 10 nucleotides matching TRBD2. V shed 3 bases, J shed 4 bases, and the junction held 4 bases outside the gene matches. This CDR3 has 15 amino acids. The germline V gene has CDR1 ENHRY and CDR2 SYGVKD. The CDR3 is CAISEASGGADTQYF. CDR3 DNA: TGTGCCATCAGTGAAGCTAGCGGGGGAGCAGATACGCAGTATTTT.

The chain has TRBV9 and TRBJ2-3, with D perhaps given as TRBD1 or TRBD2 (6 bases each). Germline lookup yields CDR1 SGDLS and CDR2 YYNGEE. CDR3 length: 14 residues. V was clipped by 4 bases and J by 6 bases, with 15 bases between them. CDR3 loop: CASSLQGLLDTQYF. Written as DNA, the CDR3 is TGTGCCAGCAGCCTACAGGGACTTTTGGATACGCAGTATTTT.

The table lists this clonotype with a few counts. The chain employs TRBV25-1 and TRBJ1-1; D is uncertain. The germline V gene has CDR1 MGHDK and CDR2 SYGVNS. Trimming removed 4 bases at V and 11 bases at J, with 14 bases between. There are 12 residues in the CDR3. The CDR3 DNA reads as TGTGCCAGCAGTGGCGCGGGCCCTGGGGCTTTCTTT. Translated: CASSGAGPGAFF.

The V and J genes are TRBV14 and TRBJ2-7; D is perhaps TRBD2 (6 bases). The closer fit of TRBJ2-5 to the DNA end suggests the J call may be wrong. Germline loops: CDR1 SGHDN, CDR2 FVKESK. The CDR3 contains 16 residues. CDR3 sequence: CASSQDDGGSGETQYF. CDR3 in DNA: TGTGCCAGCAGCCAAGATGATGGAGGGTCGGGGGAGACCCAGTACTTC.

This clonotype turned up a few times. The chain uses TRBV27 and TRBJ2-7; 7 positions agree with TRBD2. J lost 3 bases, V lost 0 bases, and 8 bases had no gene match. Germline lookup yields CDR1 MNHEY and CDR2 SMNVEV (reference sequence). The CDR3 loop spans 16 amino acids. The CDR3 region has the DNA TGTGCCAGCAGTTTATCGACTCCTAGCGGACACTACGAGCAGTACTTC. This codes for CASSLSTPSGHYEQYF.

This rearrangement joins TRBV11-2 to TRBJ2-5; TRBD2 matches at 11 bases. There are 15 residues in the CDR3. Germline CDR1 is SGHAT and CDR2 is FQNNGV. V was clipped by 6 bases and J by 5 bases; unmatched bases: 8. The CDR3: CASRVASGRLETQYF. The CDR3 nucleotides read TGTGCCAGCAGGGTGGCTAGCGGGAGGCTGGAGACCCAGTACTTC. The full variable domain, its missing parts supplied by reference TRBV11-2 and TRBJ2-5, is EAGVAQSPRYKIIEKRQSVAFWCNPISGHATLYWYQQILGQGPKLLIQFQNNGVVDDSQLPKDRFSAERLKGVDSTLKIQPAKLEDSAVYLCASRVASGRLETQYFGPGTRLLVL.

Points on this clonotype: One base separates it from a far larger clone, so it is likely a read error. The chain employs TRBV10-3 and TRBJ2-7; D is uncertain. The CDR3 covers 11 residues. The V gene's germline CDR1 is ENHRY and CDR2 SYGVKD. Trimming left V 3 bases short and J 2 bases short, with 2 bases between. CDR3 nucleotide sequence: TGTGCCATCAGTGACCCCTACGAGCAGTACTTC. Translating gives CAISDPYEQYF.

CDR3 residues: CASSLGPQSNQPQHF. In DNA form, the CDR3 reads TGTGCCAGCAGCTTAGGTCCTCAGAGCAATCAGCCCCAGCATTTT. V is TRBV7-2 and J is TRBJ1-5; the D is unclear. The CDR3 runs 15 residues. Per germline, CDR1 SGHTA and CDR2 FQGNSA. V was clipped by 1 base and J by 1 base, with 8 bases between them. Looking up the rest from reference TRBV7-2 and TRBJ1-5 gives the full variable domain: GAGVSQSPSNKVTEKGKDVELRCDPISGHTALYWYRQSLGQGLEFLIYFQGNSAPDKSGLPSDRFSAERTGGSVSTLTIQRTQQEDSAVYLCASSLGPQSNQPQHFGDGTRLSIL.

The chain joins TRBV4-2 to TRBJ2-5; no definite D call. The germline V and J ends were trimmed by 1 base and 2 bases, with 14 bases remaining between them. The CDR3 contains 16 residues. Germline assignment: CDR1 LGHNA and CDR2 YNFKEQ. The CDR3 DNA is TGTGCCAGCAGCCAAGCTCTTCGGGCAGAACAAGAGACCCAGTACTTC. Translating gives CASSQALRAEQETQYF.

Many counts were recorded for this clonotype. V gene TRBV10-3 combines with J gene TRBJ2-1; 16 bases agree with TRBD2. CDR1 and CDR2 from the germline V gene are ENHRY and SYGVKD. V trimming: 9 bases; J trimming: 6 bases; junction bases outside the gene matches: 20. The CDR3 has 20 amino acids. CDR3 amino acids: CAMNGEHRPGTSGGGNEQFF. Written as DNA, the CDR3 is TGTGCCATGAACGGGGAACACCGTCCCGGGACTAGCGGGGGGGGCAATGAGCAGTTCTTC.

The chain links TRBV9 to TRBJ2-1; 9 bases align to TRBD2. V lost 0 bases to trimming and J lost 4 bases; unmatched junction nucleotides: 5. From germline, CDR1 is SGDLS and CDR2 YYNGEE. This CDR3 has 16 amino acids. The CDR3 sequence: CASSVDSGRPYNEQFF. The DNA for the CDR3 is TGTGCCAGCAGCGTAGACAGCGGGAGGCCTTACAATGAGCAGTTCTTC.

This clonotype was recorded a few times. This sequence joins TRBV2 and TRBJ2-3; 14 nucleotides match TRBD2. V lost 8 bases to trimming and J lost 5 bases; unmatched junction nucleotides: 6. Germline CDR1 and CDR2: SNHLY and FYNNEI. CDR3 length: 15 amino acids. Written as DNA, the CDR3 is TGTGCCAGCGGGGCCGGGACTAGCGGGAGAGATACGCAGTATTTT. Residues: CASGAGTSGRDTQYF.

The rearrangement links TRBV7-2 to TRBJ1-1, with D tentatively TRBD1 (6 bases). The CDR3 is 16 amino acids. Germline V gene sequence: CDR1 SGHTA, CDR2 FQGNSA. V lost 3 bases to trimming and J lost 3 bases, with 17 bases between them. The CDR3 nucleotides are TGTGCCAGCAGCTTGATGTTGGGGGGCGGGTACACTGAAGCTTTCTTT. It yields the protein CASSLMLGGGYTEAFF. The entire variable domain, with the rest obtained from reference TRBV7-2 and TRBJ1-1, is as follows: GAGVSQSPSNKVTEKGKDVELRCDPISGHTALYWYRQSLGQGLEFLIYFQGNSAPDKSGLPSDRFSAERTGGSVSTLTIQRTQQEDSAVYLCASSLMLGGGYTEAFFGQGTRLTVV.

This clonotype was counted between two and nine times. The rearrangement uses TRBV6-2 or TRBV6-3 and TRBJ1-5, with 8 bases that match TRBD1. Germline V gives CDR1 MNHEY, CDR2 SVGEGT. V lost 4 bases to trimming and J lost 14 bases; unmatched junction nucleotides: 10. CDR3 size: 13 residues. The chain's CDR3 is CASSSQATGAKHF. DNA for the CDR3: TGTGCCAGCAGTTCGCAGGCGACAGGGGCTAAGCATTTT.

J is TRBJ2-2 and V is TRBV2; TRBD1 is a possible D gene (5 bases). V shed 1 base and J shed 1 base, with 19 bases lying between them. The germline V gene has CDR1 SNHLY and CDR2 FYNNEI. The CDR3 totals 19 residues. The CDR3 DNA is TGTGCCAGCAGTGAAGGACAGTGGAGAATAGTGAAGAACACCGGGGAGCTGTTTTTT. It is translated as CASSEGQWRIVKNTGELFF.